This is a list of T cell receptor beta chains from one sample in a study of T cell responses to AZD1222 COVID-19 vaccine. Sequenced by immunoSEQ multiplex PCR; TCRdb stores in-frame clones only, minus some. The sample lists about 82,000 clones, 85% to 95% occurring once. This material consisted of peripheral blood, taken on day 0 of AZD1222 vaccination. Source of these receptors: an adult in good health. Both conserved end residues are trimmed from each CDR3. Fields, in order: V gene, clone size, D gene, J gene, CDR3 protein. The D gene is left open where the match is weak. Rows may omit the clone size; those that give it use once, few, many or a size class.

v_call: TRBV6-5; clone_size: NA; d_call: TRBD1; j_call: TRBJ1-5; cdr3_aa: ASSRDSQNQPQH
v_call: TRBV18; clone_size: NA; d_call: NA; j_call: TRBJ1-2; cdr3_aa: ASSPPENNYGYT
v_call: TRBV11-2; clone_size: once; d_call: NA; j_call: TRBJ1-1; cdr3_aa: ASSLEFGRMNTEAF
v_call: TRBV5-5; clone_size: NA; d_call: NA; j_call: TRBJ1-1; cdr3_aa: ASIHFETTGNTEAF
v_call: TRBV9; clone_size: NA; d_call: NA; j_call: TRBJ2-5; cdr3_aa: ASSVDGGGGETQY
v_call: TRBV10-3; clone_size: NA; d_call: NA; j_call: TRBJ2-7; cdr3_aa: AISESNRDPTYEQY
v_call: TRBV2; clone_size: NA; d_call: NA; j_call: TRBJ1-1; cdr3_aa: ASSGQPIATEAF
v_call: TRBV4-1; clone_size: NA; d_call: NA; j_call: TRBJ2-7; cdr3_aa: ARIGPPVYEQY
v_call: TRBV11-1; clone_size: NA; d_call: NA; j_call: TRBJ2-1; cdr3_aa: ASSLVGNRREQF
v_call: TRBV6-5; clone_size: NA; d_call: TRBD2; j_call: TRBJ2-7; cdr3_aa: ASSYSSSGAYEQY
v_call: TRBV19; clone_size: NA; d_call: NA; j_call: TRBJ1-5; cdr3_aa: ASSIEEPVPQH
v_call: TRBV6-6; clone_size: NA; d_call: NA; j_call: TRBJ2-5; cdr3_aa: ASSYGSGRRWTQY
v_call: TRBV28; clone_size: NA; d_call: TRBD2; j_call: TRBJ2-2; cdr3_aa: AVPSGGNTGELF
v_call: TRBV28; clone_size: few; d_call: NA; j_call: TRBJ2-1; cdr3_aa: ASGSSYNEQF
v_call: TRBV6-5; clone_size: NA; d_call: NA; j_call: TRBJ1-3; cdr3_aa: ASSRQDSGNTIY
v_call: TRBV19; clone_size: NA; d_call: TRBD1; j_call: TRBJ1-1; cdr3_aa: ASSMVGTGGAGGTEAF
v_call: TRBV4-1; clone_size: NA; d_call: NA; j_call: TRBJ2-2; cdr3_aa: ASGRGGDTGELF
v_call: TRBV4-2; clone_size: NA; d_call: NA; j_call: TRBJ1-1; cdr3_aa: ASSQEYQNTEAF
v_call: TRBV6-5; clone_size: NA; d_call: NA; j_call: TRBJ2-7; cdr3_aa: ASSPNQGGYEQY
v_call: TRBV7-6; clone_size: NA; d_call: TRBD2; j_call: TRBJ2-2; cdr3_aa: ASSLNGGTNTGELF
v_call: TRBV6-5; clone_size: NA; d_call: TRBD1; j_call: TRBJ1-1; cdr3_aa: ASRDREGNTEAF
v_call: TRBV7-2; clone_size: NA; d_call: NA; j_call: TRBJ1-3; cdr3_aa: ASSPGGPGNTIY
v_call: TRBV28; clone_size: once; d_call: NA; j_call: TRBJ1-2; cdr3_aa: ASSLFESGGQGRSYGYT
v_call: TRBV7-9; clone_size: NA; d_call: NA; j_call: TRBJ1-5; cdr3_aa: ASSSDLGGNQPQH
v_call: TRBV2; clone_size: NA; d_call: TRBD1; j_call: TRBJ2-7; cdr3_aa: ASSEVGGPYEQY
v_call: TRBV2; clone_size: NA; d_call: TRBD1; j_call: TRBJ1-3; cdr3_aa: ASSGLGTGTGNTIY
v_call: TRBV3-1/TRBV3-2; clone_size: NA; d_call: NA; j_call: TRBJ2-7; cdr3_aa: ASSQDHSRYEQY
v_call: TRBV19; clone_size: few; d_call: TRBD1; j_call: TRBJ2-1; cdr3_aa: ASSKGQGWSNEQF
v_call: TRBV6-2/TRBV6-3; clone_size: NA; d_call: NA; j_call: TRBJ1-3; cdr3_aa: ASSYDSYSGNTIY
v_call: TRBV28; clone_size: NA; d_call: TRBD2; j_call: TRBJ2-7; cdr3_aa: ASSLVGGGGSYEQY
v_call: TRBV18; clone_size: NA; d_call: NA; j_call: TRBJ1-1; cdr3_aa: ASSWGSASVEAF
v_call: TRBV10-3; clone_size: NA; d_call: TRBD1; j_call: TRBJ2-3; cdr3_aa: AIAAGTGSSDTQY
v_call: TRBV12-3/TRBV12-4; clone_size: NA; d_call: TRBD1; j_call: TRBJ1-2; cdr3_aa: ASSGQGYGYT
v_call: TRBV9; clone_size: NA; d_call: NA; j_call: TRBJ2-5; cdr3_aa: ASSVDGTSEETQY
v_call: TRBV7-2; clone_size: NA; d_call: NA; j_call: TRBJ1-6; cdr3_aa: ASSGRGGVGNSPLH
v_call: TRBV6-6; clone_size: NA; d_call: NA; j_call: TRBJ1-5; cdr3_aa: ASSYSNLNQPQH
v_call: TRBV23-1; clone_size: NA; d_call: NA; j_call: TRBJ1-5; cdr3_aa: AHPPTDEPQH
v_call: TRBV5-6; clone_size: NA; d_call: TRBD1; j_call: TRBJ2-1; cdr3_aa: ASSSNRDRPYNEQF
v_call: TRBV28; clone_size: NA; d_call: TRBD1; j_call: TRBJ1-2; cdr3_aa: ASSSYRGDYGYT
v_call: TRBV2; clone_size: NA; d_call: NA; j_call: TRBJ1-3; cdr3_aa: ASRSGQSSIGVTGNTIY
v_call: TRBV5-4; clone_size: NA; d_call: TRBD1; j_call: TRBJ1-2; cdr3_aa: ASSSFQEQGSILGT
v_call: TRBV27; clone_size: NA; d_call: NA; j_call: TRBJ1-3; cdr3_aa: ASSFASPGTTGNTIY
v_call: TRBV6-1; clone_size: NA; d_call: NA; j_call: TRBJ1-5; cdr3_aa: ASSEVGGGSQPQH
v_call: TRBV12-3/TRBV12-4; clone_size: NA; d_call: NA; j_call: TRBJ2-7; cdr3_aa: ASTPRSGYEQY
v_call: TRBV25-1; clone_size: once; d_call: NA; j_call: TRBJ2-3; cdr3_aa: ASSDSRTDTQY
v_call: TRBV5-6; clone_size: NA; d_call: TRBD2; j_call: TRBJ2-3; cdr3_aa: ASSIAGGPPDTQY
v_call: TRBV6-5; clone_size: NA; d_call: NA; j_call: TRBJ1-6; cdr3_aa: ASSSPDRQNSPLH
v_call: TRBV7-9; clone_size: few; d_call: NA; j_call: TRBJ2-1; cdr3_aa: ASSPGSSLQQF
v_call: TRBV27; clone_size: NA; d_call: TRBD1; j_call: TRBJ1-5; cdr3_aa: ASSFIRGRHQPQH
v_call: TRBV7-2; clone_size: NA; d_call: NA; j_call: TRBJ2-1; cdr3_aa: ASSSAGTPSYNEQF